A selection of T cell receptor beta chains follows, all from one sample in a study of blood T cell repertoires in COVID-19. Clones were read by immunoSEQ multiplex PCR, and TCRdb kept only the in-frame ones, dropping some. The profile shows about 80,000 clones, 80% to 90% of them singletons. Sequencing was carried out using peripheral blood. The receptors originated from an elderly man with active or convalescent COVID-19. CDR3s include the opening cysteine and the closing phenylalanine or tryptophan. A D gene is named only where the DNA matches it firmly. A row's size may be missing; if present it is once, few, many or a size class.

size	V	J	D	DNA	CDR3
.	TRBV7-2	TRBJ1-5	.	TGTGCCAGCAGCCCCCGTTTTGCGGAGCCCCAGCATTTT	CASSPRFAEPQHF
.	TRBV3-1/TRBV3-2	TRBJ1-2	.	TGTGCCAGCAGCCAAGCCCGGGGGGACGGCTACACCTTC	CASSQARGDGYTF
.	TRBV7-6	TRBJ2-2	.	TGTGCCAGCAGCTTAGGGCCTGGCAACACCGGGGAGCTGTTTTTT	CASSLGPGNTGELFF
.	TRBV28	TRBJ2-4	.	TGTGCCAGCAGTCTCTACCCCCTAGCGTCGGTCAGGAACATTCAGTACTTC	CASSLYPLASVRNIQYF
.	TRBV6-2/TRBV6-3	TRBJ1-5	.	TGTGCCAGCAGTACTACAACGGGGGGCAATCAGCCCCAGCATTTT	CASSTTTGGNQPQHF
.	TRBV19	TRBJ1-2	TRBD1	TGTGCCAGTAAGATCGGGACAGAAAGGAACTATGGCTACACCTTC	CASKIGTERNYGYTF
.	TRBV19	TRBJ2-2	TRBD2	TGTGCCAGTAGTATAGCCCGGGGGGTCACCGGGGAGCTGTTTTTT	CASSIARGVTGELFF
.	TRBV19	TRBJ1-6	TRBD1	TGTGCCAGTAGTATATCCTCGGACAGGGGGAATTCACCCCTCCACTTT	CASSISSDRGNSPLHF
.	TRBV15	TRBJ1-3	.	TGTGCCACCAGCAGAGATTTTACAACTGGAAACACCATATATTTT	CATSRDFTTGNTIYF
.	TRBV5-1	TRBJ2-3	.	TGCGCCAGCAGCTTCTTCGCGGGAATGGGCACAGATACGCAGTATTTT	CASSFFAGMGTDTQYF
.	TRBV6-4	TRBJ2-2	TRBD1	TGTGCCAGCAGAGGACAGGCTTTCACCGGGGAGCTGTTTTTT	CASRGQAFTGELFF
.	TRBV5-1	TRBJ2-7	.	TGCGCCAGCAGCTTGGAGCGAGCGAACTACGAGCAGTACTTC	CASSLERANYEQYF
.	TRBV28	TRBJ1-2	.	TGTGCCAGCAGTCAACAGTACACACCTTATGGCTACACCTTC	CASSQQYTPYGYTF
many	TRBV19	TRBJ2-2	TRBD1	TGTGCCAGTAGTAGAGCGGGACAGGGGGACACCGGGGAGCTGTTTTTT	CASSRAGQGDTGELFF
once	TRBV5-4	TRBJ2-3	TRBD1	TGTGCCAGCAGCGCGGACAGGCCCGGACGCGGGGATACGCAGTATTTT	CASSADRPGRGDTQYF
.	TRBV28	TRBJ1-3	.	TGTGCCAGCAGTTTGTATGGAAACACCATATATTTT	CASSLYGNTIYF
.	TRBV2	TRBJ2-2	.	TGTGCCAGCAACACCGTCACCGGGGAGCTGTTTTTT	CASNTVTGELFF
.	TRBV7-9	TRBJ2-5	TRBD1	TGTGCCAGCAGCCCTCGGACAGGGGGGACAGAGACCCAGTACTTC	CASSPRTGGTETQYF
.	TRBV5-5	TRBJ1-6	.	TGTGCCAGCAGCAGGGAGGGGGTATGGTCACCCCTCCACTTT	CASSREGVWSPLHF
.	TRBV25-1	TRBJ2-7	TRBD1	TGTGCCAGCAGGTCCGACTTGGGACAGGGGTCCTACGAGCAGTACTTC	CASRSDLGQGSYEQYF
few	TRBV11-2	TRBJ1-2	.	TGTGCCAGCAGCTTAGTAGCTAACTATGGCTACACCTTC	CASSLVANYGYTF
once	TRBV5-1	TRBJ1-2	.	TGCGCCAGCAGCTTGGATGGACAATATGGCTACACCTTC	CASSLDGQYGYTF
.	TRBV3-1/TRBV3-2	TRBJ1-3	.	TGTGCCAGCAGCCAAAAACTTACAGGGTTGGCTGGAAACACCATATATTTT	CASSQKLTGLAGNTIYF
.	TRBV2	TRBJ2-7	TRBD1	TGTGCCAGCAGAAGACAGGGCTCCTACGAGCAGTACTTC	CASRRQGSYEQYF
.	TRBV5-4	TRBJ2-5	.	TGTGCCAGCAGCTCTTACTCCGGGACAAACCAAGAGACCCAGTACTTC	CASSSYSGTNQETQYF
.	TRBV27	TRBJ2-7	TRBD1	TGTGCCAGCAGCCCGGCAACAGGGGGCCGGCGCTACGAGCAGTACTTC	CASSPATGGRRYEQYF
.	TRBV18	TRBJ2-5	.	TGTGCCAGCTCAGCTACAGGGTTAGAGACCCAGTACTTC	CASSATGLETQYF
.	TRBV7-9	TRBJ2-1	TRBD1	TGTGCCAGCAGGCTTACAGGGGGCGGGCAGTTCTTC	CASRLTGGGQFF
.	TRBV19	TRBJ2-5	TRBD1	TGTGCCAGTAGTTCCCAGGGACAGGGTTGGGAGACCCAGTACTTC	CASSSQGQGWETQYF
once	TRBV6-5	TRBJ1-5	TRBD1	TGTGCCAGCGGGACAGGGGGCTTTAGCAATCAGCCCCAGCATTTT	CASGTGGFSNQPQHF
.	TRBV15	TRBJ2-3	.	TGTGCCACCAGCAGAGATCAGGGCAGCACAGATACGCAGTATTTT	CATSRDQGSTDTQYF
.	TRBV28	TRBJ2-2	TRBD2	TGTGCCAGCAATTGGGCCCTAGCGGGAATCGGGGAGCTGTTTTTT	CASNWALAGIGELFF
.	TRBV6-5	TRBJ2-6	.	TGTGCCAGCAGTTACATGCGTGCTGGGGCCAACGTCCTGACTTTC	CASSYMRAGANVLTF
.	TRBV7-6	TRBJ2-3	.	TGTGCCAGCAGCCCGCATCGGAGGGGGGGGGCGGATACGCAGTATTTT	CASSPHRRGGADTQYF
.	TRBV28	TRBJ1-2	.	TGTGCCAGCAGTAGAACAGGTCTCTATGGCTACACCTTC	CASSRTGLYGYTF
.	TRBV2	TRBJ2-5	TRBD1	TGTGCCAGCAGATTCCCCCGGGGTGACAGGGAAGGGGAGACCCAGTACTTC	CASRFPRGDREGETQYF
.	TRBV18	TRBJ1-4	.	TGTGCCAGCTCACGGGACACCTCTGAAAAACTGTTTTTT	CASSRDTSEKLFF
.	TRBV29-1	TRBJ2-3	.	TGCAGCGTTGAAGACTCTCAGCGTATCTTCACAGATACGCAGTATTTT	CSVEDSQRIFTDTQYF
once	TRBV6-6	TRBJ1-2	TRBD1	TGTGCCAGCAGAATCGGACAGGGTTTTCCTAGCTACACCTTC	CASRIGQGFPSYTF
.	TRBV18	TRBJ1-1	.	TGTGCCAGCTCACCAGACAGAGAAGCTTTCTTT	CASSPDREAFF
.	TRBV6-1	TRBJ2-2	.	TGTGCCAGCAGTGAACCGGGACAGAACACCGGGGAGCTGTTTTTT	CASSEPGQNTGELFF
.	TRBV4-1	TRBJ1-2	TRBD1	TGCGCCAGCAGCACAGGACAGGGCGCAAACTATGGCTACACCTTC	CASSTGQGANYGYTF